Listed below are T cell receptor beta chains from one sample, sequenced in a study of blood T cell repertoires in COVID-19. Measured with immunoSEQ multiplex PCR; TCRdb has only the in-frame clones, and not every one. The repertoire holds around 100,000 clones, with roughly 84% as singletons. What was sequenced was peripheral blood. The receptors were sampled from a human donor in a cohort sampled during active COVID-19. Both conserved end residues are part of each CDR3. Rows give clone size only sometimes, using once, few, many, or a class for an expanded clone.

V gene	clone size	J gene	CDR3 protein
TRBV19	.	TRBJ1-5	CASNPRGVGQPQHF
TRBV27	.	TRBJ1-1	CASRRTRSITEAFF
TRBV27	.	TRBJ2-6	CASSSRDTNTPGANVLTF
TRBV11-3	.	TRBJ2-2	CASSLGQAGGTGELFF
TRBV15	.	TRBJ2-1	CATSISRESSYNEQFF
TRBV10-2	few	TRBJ2-7	CASRPSGSNHEQYF
TRBV27	.	TRBJ1-1	CASSTYGGEAFF
TRBV7-3	.	TRBJ2-3	CASSLNWGIQGAGTDTQYF
TRBV18	.	TRBJ2-1	CASSAGTEQFF
TRBV28	.	TRBJ2-7	CASSTGGAEQYF
TRBV5-4	.	TRBJ2-3	CASSGSGTGVGTDTQYF
TRBV30	.	TRBJ2-7	CAWIIKGSYEQYF
TRBV30	once	TRBJ2-7	CAWSTGAYEQYF
TRBV28	.	TRBJ2-7	CASTGQGPLSYEQYF
TRBV19	once	TRBJ1-4	CASSIQGAGSEKLFF
TRBV5-1	.	TRBJ2-3	CASSSRFVDRGFADTQYF
TRBV11-2	once	TRBJ2-4	CASSLGAASGKNIQYF
TRBV7-2	.	TRBJ2-7	CASSLGPGLYEQYF
TRBV5-6	few	TRBJ2-1	CASSLAWSGGAYEQFF
TRBV11-3	once	TRBJ2-3	CASSLGGRNTDTQYF
TRBV5-1	.	TRBJ2-3	CASSLMGELGDTQYF
TRBV11-2	.	TRBJ1-2	CASSLYGAEGYTF
TRBV27	.	TRBJ2-1	CASSPAGSRDNEQFF
TRBV19	.	TRBJ1-2	CASSRGQDLGYTF
TRBV7-9	.	TRBJ2-3	CASSPRQIDTQYF
TRBV5-1	.	TRBJ2-1	CASSLGQGTNEQFF
TRBV19	once	TRBJ1-2	CATTQGGPWGYTF
TRBV7-8	.	TRBJ1-3	CASSLAWQGSGNTIYF
TRBV19	.	TRBJ2-7	CASRRQGESYEQYF
TRBV18	.	TRBJ2-3	CASSPRLASADTQYF
TRBV27	.	TRBJ2-7	CASSLLLAGNYEQYF
TRBV9	.	TRBJ2-1	CASSVAGWHNEQFF
TRBV9	once	TRBJ2-1	CASSVGASGGNEQFF
TRBV9	.	TRBJ2-3	CASSVVGGSSTDTQYF
TRBV18	.	TRBJ2-7	CASSPPGREGHEQYF
TRBV9	.	TRBJ2-3	CASSVGGEDTDTQYF
TRBV28	.	TRBJ1-1	CASSQTTGLNTEAFF
TRBV28	.	TRBJ1-4	CASTPGLTNEKLFF
TRBV27	.	TRBJ1-3	CASSLSGTASGNTIYF
TRBV7-6	.	TRBJ2-1	CASSLVAGVTNEQFF
TRBV6-6	.	TRBJ2-7	CASRSGNTYEQYF
TRBV5-6	.	TRBJ2-1	CASSLSSGHFYNEQFF
TRBV27	.	TRBJ1-5	CASSLRSGAQPQHF
TRBV28	few	TRBJ1-4	CASSLQGGTNEKLFF
TRBV5-6	.	TRBJ2-1	CASSIARTSGIYNEQFF
TRBV21-1	.	TRBJ1-3	CASSKKIRGSGNTIYF
TRBV4-1	.	TRBJ2-1	CASSQFSGKAYNEQFF
TRBV7-9	.	TRBJ1-2	CASSFDHSGVYGYTF
TRBV7-9	.	TRBJ2-7	CASSLVFGKLTYEQYF
TRBV28	once	TRBJ1-6	CASSLRTGGNSPLHF
TRBV3-1/TRBV3-2	.	TRBJ1-6	CASSQDRGYNSPLHF
TRBV19	.	TRBJ2-7	CASSSGQGMSYEQYF
TRBV2	.	TRBJ2-1	CASNSGSSYNEQFF
TRBV5-1	.	TRBJ2-1	CASSLGGTGGYNEQFF
TRBV2	.	TRBJ2-5	CASRNRDRGQETQYF
TRBV28	.	TRBJ2-1	CASSLGLAGVMGNNEQFF